The 20 T cell receptor beta chains below come from one sample, sequenced in a study of tumor and adjacent non-tumor tissue in lung cancer. The template was RNA from unsorted bulk tissue. Three rounds of nested PCR, following a modified ARM-PCR protocol, produced the TCRbeta library. TCRdb reprocessed the multiplex PCR reads with MiXCR, giving one entry per CDR3 protein. The table includes 77,000 or so distinct CDR3 sequences, roughly 80% detected once. Sequenced material: lung tumor tissue. The receptors stem from a woman aged 50 to 60 with non-small cell lung cancer.

For this clonotype: The junction and the germline gene differ at one end; a read error may be behind it. The V gene is TRBV20-1, the J gene TRBJ2-7, with 7 bases identical to TRBD2. The V gene's germline CDR1 is DFQATT and CDR2 SNEGSKA (reference sequence). This CDR3 is 15 amino acids long. CDR3 sequence reads: CSASGSGKIEDDQYF. The CDR3 DNA sequence: TGCAGTGCTAGCGGAAGCGGGAAGATTGAGGACGATCAGTACTTC.

Remarks on this clonotype: A much larger clone is a single base away; this may be a read error. J is TRBJ2-5 and V is TRBV7-9; the D gene is possibly TRBD2 (5 bases). The germline V gene has CDR1 SEHNR and CDR2 FQNEAQ (reference sequence). This CDR3 contains 15 residues. The CDR3: CASSQLSRLQETQCF. CDR3 in DNA: TGTGCCAGCAGCCAACTAAGTAGACTACAAGAGACCCAGTGCTTC.

This chain uses TRBV29-1 with TRBJ2-7; TRBD2 might be the D (6 bases). The germline CDR1 and CDR2 sequences are SQVTM and ANQGSEA. Trimming cost V 5 bases and J 11 bases, with 22 bases left between them. This CDR3 is built from 13 residues. As DNA, the CDR3 is TGCAGCGTTACAGGAACTAGCCCCTACGATGAGTACTTC. Its translation: CSVTGTSPYDEYF.

The V gene is TRBV11-3, the J gene TRBJ2-1; D may correspond to TRBD1 or TRBD2 (5 bases each). Germline V lookup: CDR1 SGHNT, CDR2 YENEEA. The ends were cut back, 2 bases at V and 6 bases at J, with 14 bases in the middle. CDR3 length: 15 residues. The CDR3 coding sequence is TGTGCCAGCAGCTTATACGGGGCGGCCTTCAATGAGCAGTTCTTC. The encoded protein is CASSLYGAAFNEQFF.

This clonotype was picked up a small number of times. V and J are TRBV20-1 and TRBJ2-7, with D tentatively TRBD2 (5 bases). Germline V gene lookup returns CDR1 DFQATT and CDR2 SNEGSKA (reference sequence). The CDR3 runs 14 residues. Trimming took off 0 bases at V and 3 bases at J, with 12 bases between the two ends. CDR3 loop: CSARDEERSYEQYF. CDR3 bases: TGCAGTGCTAGAGATGAGGAGCGGAGCTACGAGCAGTACTTC.

About this clonotype: The germline gene is not matched at one end of the junction; a read error may be the cause. The chain is built from TRBV11-2 and TRBJ2-7; D remains ambiguous. Germline V gene sequence: CDR1 SGHAT, CDR2 FQNNGV. The CDR3 runs to 14 residues. The CDR3 DNA follows: TGTGTCAGCAGCTTAGATGGGCGGACCTACGAGCAATATTTC. Protein product: CVSSLDGRTYEQYF.

The chain is built from TRBV28 and TRBJ1-1; D is unclear. The CDR3 has 15 amino acids. The ends were cut back, 6 bases at V and 7 bases at J, with 21 bases in the middle. The germline CDR1 and CDR2 sequences are MDHEN and SYDVKM. CDR3 sequence: CASRVAGSLKGEAFF. The CDR3 DNA is TGTGCCAGCAGGGTCGCGGGGAGCCTAAAGGGTGAAGCTTTCTTT.

The chain is built from TRBV20-1 and TRBJ2-2; 12 bases line up with TRBD2. Germline V gene lookup returns CDR1 DFQATT and CDR2 SNEGSKA (reference sequence). The CDR3 runs 14 residues. CDR3 DNA: TGCGGTACTAGACTAGCGGGAGACACCGGGGAGCTGTTTTTT. This codes for CGTRLAGDTGELFF.

In the case of this clonotype: This likely comes from a read error, as the CDR3 has no conserved phenylalanine or tryptophan at its end. The limits of the CDR3 on the DNA are not certain, so only TCRdb's listed CDR3 is given. The chain recombines TRBV6-6 with TRBJ2-7; the table calls TRBD1, which could not be checked here. CDR1 is MNHNY and CDR2 is SVGAGI in the germline V gene (reference sequence). The CDR3 is made up of 13 amino acids, end residues included. CDR3 sequence: CASRRDGPVEQYL.

A word on this clonotype: Relative to the germline gene, one junction end is altered; a read error may explain this. V and J are TRBV28 and TRBJ2-7, with D uncertain. The germline V gene encodes CDR1 MDHEN and CDR2 SYDVKM. The CDR3 extends over 14 amino acids. DNA for the CDR3: TGTGCCGGCAGTCGATTGCTGGGGAAACACGAGCAGTACTTC. Translating gives CAGSRLLGKHEQYF.

Note on this clonotype: A read error may produce the germline difference seen at one junction end. This chain links TRBV7-8 with TRBJ1-4, with TRBD1 identical over 7 bases. The CDR3 is 14 residues long. Germline V gene data show CDR1 as SGHVS and CDR2 as FQNEAQ. The CDR3 region has the DNA TGCGCCAGCAGCCTCCGGGACAGTAATGAAAAACTGTGTTTT. It translates to CASSLRDSNEKLCF.

About this clonotype: The CDR3 ends on some other residue instead of the conserved phenylalanine or tryptophan, so this is likely a read error. The genes are TRBV4-1 and TRBJ2-1; no clear D gene. This CDR3 contains 17 residues. Germline V gives CDR1 MGHRA, CDR2 YSYEKL. Written as DNA, the CDR3 is TGCGCCATCAGCCTCAGCTCATTATACGGCTCCTACAATGAGCAGTTCTTA. This gives the protein CAISLSSLYGSYNEQFL.

As to this clonotype: No conserved phenylalanine or tryptophan ends this CDR3, so it is likely a read error. The chain has TRBV11-2 and TRBJ2-7; TRBD1 agrees at 9 bases. The CDR3 loop spans 16 amino acids. V was clipped by 7 bases and J by 1 base; unmatched bases: 11. CDR1 is SGHAT and CDR2 is FQNNGV in the germline V gene. In DNA form, the CDR3 reads TGTGCCAGCAACCAGGGACAGGGAGAGTTTTCCTACGAGCAGTACCTC. This encodes CASNQGQGEFSYEQYL.

About this clonotype itself: One junction end does not reproduce the germline sequence, and a read error may be involved. The J gene is TRBJ2-7, the V gene TRBV5-6; no definite D call. The CDR3 loop spans 13 amino acids. Germline V gene lookup returns CDR1 SGHDT and CDR2 YYEEEE. The CDR3 reads CTSSLDATYEQNF. CDR3 sequence (DNA): TGTACCAGCAGCTTGGATGCTACCTACGAGCAGAACTTC.

This clonotype was detected only a few times. The junction and the germline gene differ at one end; a read error may be behind it. The V gene is TRBV12-3 or TRBV12-4, the J gene TRBJ1-1; D possibly corresponds to TRBD1 (5 bases). The CDR3 loop spans 13 amino acids. CDR3 region: CASRLQKDTETLF. The CDR3 DNA is TGTGCTAGCAGGCTACAGAAGGACACTGAAACTTTGTTT.

Points on this clonotype: The junction does not match germline at one end; this may be a read error. The chain couples TRBV19 to TRBJ2-7; D is undetermined. Germline V CDR1 and CDR2: LNHDA, SQIVND (reference sequence). The CDR3 is made up of 14 amino acids. CDR3 residues: CASSGHGSSYEHYF. CDR3 in DNA: TGTGCCAGTAGTGGGCATGGGTCCTCCTACGAGCACTACTTC.

As regards this clonotype: Just one base apart from a much larger clone, this may be a read error. This chain joins TRBV4-2 and TRBJ2-1; D perhaps matches TRBD2 (5 bases). CDR3 length: 15 amino acids. CDR1 and CDR2 (germline): LGHNA, YNFKEQ. CDR3 DNA sequence: TGTACCAGCAGCCCCCAAGAGAGAGGGCGGAATGAGCAGTTCTTC. Protein: CTSSPQERGRNEQFF.

The rearrangement joins TRBV6-1 to TRBJ2-7; 12 bases are shared with TRBD2. There are 15 residues in the CDR3. Trimming at V came to 7 bases and at J to 6 bases, leaving 10 bases not matched to a gene. Germline CDR1 MNHNS, CDR2 SASEGT. CDR3 nucleotides: TGTGCCAGCATTGAGGGACTAGCGGGCTCATGCGAGCAGTACTTC. It is translated as CASIEGLAGSCEQYF.

This clonotype was recorded only once. In this CDR3 the conserved last residue, phenylalanine or tryptophan, is missing, so a read error is likely. The gene calls are TRBV6-5 and TRBJ1-1; 7 bases match TRBD1. J was trimmed by 5 bases and V by 8 bases; bases with no gene match: 8. From germline, CDR1 is MNHEY and CDR2 SVGAGI. The CDR3 length is 13 residues. CDR3 bases: TGTGCCAGCGGAGGGGGGGACAGTACTGAAGCTTTCATT. Its translation: CASGGGDSTEAFI.

This clonotype was picked up many times. The V and J genes are TRBV11-1 and TRBJ2-4; 13 bases are shared with TRBD2. Losses at the gene ends were 3 bases for V and 2 bases for J; bases not matched to a gene: 4. This CDR3 contains 17 residues. Germline V gene data show CDR1 as SGHAT and CDR2 as FQDESV (reference sequence). CDR3 in DNA: TGTGCCAGCAGCTTTCCCGGGACTAGCGGGACCAAAAACATTCAGTACTTC. Translation gives CASSFPGTSGTKNIQYF.